The next 31 T cell receptor beta chains were all read from a single sample in a study of T cells in Graves' hyperthyroidism and ophthalmopathy. Amplification of TCR beta CDR3 regions used RNA as the template. With the HTBI primer set, the TCR CDR3 went through a first round of RT-PCR. TCRdb reprocessed the multiplex PCR reads via MiXCR and lists one record per CDR3 protein. The sample holds a few hundred thousand distinct CDR3 sequences, around 25% seen once. What was sequenced was blood. Receptors originate from a man over 45 with Graves' hyperthyroidism.

CDR3 sequence (DNA): TGTGCCTGGACCCTGGACAGGGGCACGCAGTATTTT. Residues: CAWTLDRGTQYF. V is TRBV30 and J is TRBJ2-3; the match to TRBD1 covers 9 bases. This CDR3 has 12 amino acids. Trimming took 4 bases from V and 9 from J; bases not matched to a gene: 5. The germline gives CDR1 GTSNPN, CDR2 SVGIG (reference sequence).

The chain recombines TRBV10-3 with TRBJ1-2, with 12 bases aligning to TRBD1. The CDR3 is 16 residues long. Germline V lookup: CDR1 ENHRY, CDR2 SYGVKD. V was clipped by 8 bases and J by 4 bases; unmatched bases: 11. The chain's CDR3 is CAIRRGQGAQGYGYTF. The CDR3 DNA reads as TGTGCCATCCGGCGGGGACAGGGGGCGCAGGGCTATGGCTACACCTTC.

The chain is built from TRBV20-1 and TRBJ2-7; 16 positions agree with TRBD2. This CDR3 contains 15 residues. J gave up 6 bases and V 3 bases, and 5 bases lay outside the gene matches. Germline CDR1 and CDR2: DFQATT and SNEGSKA (reference sequence). For the CDR3, the DNA is TGCAGTGCTAGTAGAGGGACTAGCGGGAGGGCCGAGCAGTACTTC. As protein: CSASRGTSGRAEQYF.

This clonotype was recorded many times. The V and J genes are TRBV7-8 and TRBJ2-7; D unclear. Trimming took 1 base from V and 6 from J, leaving 10 bases between them. CDR3 length: 13 amino acids. Germline CDR1 SGHVS, CDR2 FQNEAQ. The CDR3 DNA sequence: TGTGCCAGCAGCTTAGAGCCCAGCTTCGAGCAGTACTTC. Encoded protein: CASSLEPSFEQYF.

This clonotype turned up a few times. The V and J genes are TRBV24-1 and TRBJ1-2; D not certain. The germline CDR1 and CDR2 sequences are KGHDR and SFDVKD. Trimming shortened V by 4 bases and J by 3 bases, and 11 bases separated the two germline ends. The CDR3 has 14 amino acids. CDR3 DNA: TGTGCCACCAGTGACACCGACCGATACTATGGCTACACCTTC. Its translation is CATSDTDRYYGYTF.

This clonotype showed up many times. The chain couples TRBV12-3 or TRBV12-4 to TRBJ2-1; the D gene is possibly TRBD2 (6 bases). Trimming left V 6 bases short and J 0 bases short, with 12 bases between. CDR3 length: 15 amino acids. The CDR3 DNA reads as TGTGCCAGCAGCCCGGACGGGAGCTCCTACAATGAGCAGTTCTTC. The encoded protein is CASSPDGSSYNEQFF.

The chain is built from TRBV30 and TRBJ2-1; 7 positions match TRBD2. V trimming: 1 base; J trimming: 4 bases; junction bases outside the gene matches: 7. The CDR3 consists of 15 residues. Germline values: CDR1 GTSNPN, CDR2 SVGIG (reference sequence). Written as DNA, the CDR3 is TGTGCCTGGAGTGAAGGTAGCGGGCTTTACAATGAGCAGTTCTTC. It specifies CAWSEGSGLYNEQFF.

This clonotype was counted a few times. This rearrangement joins TRBV6-1 to TRBJ2-1; the match to TRBD2 covers 10 bases. The CDR3 extends over 15 amino acids. The trim removed 5 bases at V and 5 bases at J, leaving 6 bases unmatched. Germline CDR1 MNHNS, CDR2 SASEGT. The chain's CDR3 is CASSHLAGADNEQFF. CDR3 bases: TGTGCCAGCAGTCACCTAGCGGGAGCGGACAATGAGCAGTTCTTC.

This clonotype was counted between two and nine times. In DNA form, the CDR3 reads TGTGCCAGCAGTGGCGGGGCACTAGATACGCAGTATTTT. Its translation: CASSGGALDTQYF. This rearrangement joins TRBV2 to TRBJ2-3; D possibly corresponds to TRBD2 (6 bases). This CDR3 has 13 amino acids. Germline V gene data show CDR1 as SNHLY and CDR2 as FYNNEI. Trimming left V 4 bases short and J 5 bases short, with 10 bases between.

This clonotype was counted between two and nine times. This chain connects TRBV24-1 to TRBJ1-4; D unclear. The CDR3 consists of 12 residues. CDR1 and CDR2 from the germline V gene are KGHDR and SFDVKD. V was cut by 2 bases and J by 7 bases, with 4 bases left in between. DNA for the CDR3: TGTGCCACCAGTGATTCAAGTGAAAAACTGTTTTTT. Translation gives CATSDSSEKLFF.

This clonotype was detected ten times or more. The chain employs TRBV11-2 and TRBJ2-3; perhaps TRBD2 as D (6 bases). The V end was cut by 3 bases, the J end by 11 bases, with 9 bases between. Germline V gives CDR1 SGHAT, CDR2 FQNNGV. CDR3 size: 11 residues. The CDR3 DNA reads TGTGCCAGCAGCTTTGGGGACTTGCAGTATTTT. Amino acids: CASSFGDLQYF. Full variable domain (remainder filled in from reference TRBV11-2 and TRBJ2-3): EAGVAQSPRYKIIEKRQSVAFWCNPISGHATLYWYQQILGQGPKLLIQFQNNGVVDDSQLPKDRFSAERLKGVDSTLKIQPAKLEDSAVYLCASSFGDLQYFGPGTRLTVL.

Worth noting for this clonotype: This may arise from a read error, as a much more abundant clone is one base away. The chain employs TRBV11-2 and TRBJ2-1; 11 bases are a match to TRBD2. CDR1 and CDR2 (germline): SGHAT, FQNNGV. The ends lost 8 bases at V and 7 bases at J; junction bases unmatched: 7. This CDR3 spans 14 amino acids. CDR3 nucleotide sequence: TGTGCCAGCGCGCCTAGCGGGAGGAATAATGAGCAGTTCTTC. Protein product: CASAPSGRNNEQFF.

V usage is TRBV29-1 and J usage is TRBJ2-5, with D possibly TRBD1 on 6 matching bases. The CDR3 runs 12 residues. Per germline, CDR1 SQVTM and CDR2 ANQGSEA. V lost 8 bases and J lost 5, with 15 bases in between. Written as DNA, the CDR3 is TGCAGCTTGGGGGCAGGGCCCGAGACCCAGTACTTC. Protein product: CSLGAGPETQYF.

This chain joins TRBV12-3 or TRBV12-4 and TRBJ1-1, with D possibly matching TRBD1 (5 bases). The CDR3 runs 14 residues. V was shortened by 7 bases and J by 4 bases, with 16 bases between the two germline ends. This chain's CDR3 is CASNKARVGTEAFF. In DNA, the CDR3 is TGTGCCAGCAACAAGGCCAGGGTGGGCACTGAAGCTTTCTTT.

This clonotype was recorded a few times. The chain joins TRBV6-1 to TRBJ2-4; TRBD2 matches 7 bases. The CDR3 covers 16 residues. V lost 5 bases to trimming and J lost 0 bases; unmatched junction nucleotides: 7. Germline V lookup: CDR1 MNHNS, CDR2 SASEGT. The CDR3 region is CASSTGEGRAKNIQYF. The CDR3 DNA follows: TGTGCCAGCAGTACCGGGGAGGGGAGAGCCAAAAACATTCAGTACTTC.

This clonotype has only a few counts. The chain links TRBV12-3 or TRBV12-4 to TRBJ1-4; no clear D. The ends were cut back, 1 base at V and 7 bases at J, with 4 bases in the middle. The CDR3 runs 12 residues. In DNA form, the CDR3 reads TGTGCCAGCAGTTTAGGGACTGAAAAACTGTTTTTT. Encoded protein: CASSLGTEKLFF.

Note on this clonotype: A much larger clone sits a single nucleotide away, making a read error possible. The DNA for the CDR3 is TGCAGTGCTAGACCGGACAGCCAAGAGACCCAGTACTTC. Protein product: CSARPDSQETQYF. This chain connects TRBV20-1 to TRBJ2-5; D is perhaps TRBD1 (6 bases). V was shortened by 2 bases and J by 1 base, with 8 bases between the two germline ends. The CDR3 runs to 13 residues. Germline assignment: CDR1 DFQATT and CDR2 SNEGSKA (reference sequence).

This clonotype came up a few times. This chain links TRBV2 with TRBJ2-5, with D possibly called TRBD1 or TRBD2 (5 bases each). The CDR3 spans 13 residues. The germline V gene has CDR1 SNHLY and CDR2 FYNNEI. V was shortened by 8 bases and J by 0 bases, with 10 bases between the two germline ends. CDR3 in amino acids: CASGTEYQETQYF. CDR3 sequence (DNA): TGTGCCAGCGGGACCGAGTACCAAGAGACCCAGTACTTC.

This clonotype was seen a few times. The CDR3 protein is CSVASDRGQETQYF. In DNA form, the CDR3 reads TGCAGCGTTGCCTCGGACAGGGGGCAGGAGACCCAGTACTTC. This chain connects TRBV29-1 to TRBJ2-5; 11 bases are a match to TRBD1. The J segment lost 5 bases and the V segment lost 4 bases, leaving 6 bases of the junction unmatched. This CDR3 has 14 amino acids. CDR1 and CDR2 (germline): SQVTM, ANQGSEA. Full variable domain (remainder filled in from reference TRBV29-1 and TRBJ2-5): SAVISQKPSRDICQRGTSLTIQCQVDSQVTMMFWYRQQPGQSLTLIATANQGSEATYESGFVIDKFPISRPNLTFSTLTVSNMSPEDSSIYLCSVASDRGQETQYFGPGTRLLVL.

On this clonotype: A much bigger clone sits one base away, suggesting this may be a read error. The V call is TRBV12-3 or TRBV12-4, the J call TRBJ2-7; no clear D gene. This CDR3 is 13 amino acids long. CDR3: CASTSSPSYGQYF. CDR3 DNA sequence: TGTGCCAGCACCAGTTCACCTTCCTACGGGCAGTACTTC.

There are a few counts of this clonotype. The rearrangement links TRBV29-1 to TRBJ2-3, with D perhaps being TRBD1 or TRBD2 (6 bases each). The CDR3 spans 14 residues. V dropped 5 bases and J dropped 0 bases, with 12 bases sitting between them. CDR1 and CDR2 from the germline V gene are SQVTM and ANQGSEA. CDR3 protein: CSVRGAVSTDTQYF. The CDR3 DNA follows: TGCAGCGTTAGGGGGGCGGTTAGCACAGATACGCAGTATTTT.

Ten or more counts support this clonotype. The chain joins TRBV30 to TRBJ1-5; D ambiguous. The CDR3 loop spans 13 amino acids. V lost 2 bases, J lost 1 base, and 6 bases lay in between. Germline values: CDR1 GTSNPN, CDR2 SVGIG (reference sequence). CDR3 residues: CAWSLGSNQPQHF. DNA of the CDR3: TGTGCCTGGAGTTTGGGCAGCAATCAGCCCCAGCATTTT.

The chain recombines TRBV3-1 with TRBJ2-4; D possibly corresponds to TRBD2 (6 bases). The CDR3 consists of 16 residues. The V end lost 5 bases, the J end lost 5 bases, and 19 bases lay between the germline ends. The V gene's germline CDR1 is LGHDT and CDR2 YNNKEL (reference sequence). DNA of the CDR3: TGTGCCAGCAGCTCATTGGGGCGGGGAGTCGAAAACATTCAGTACTTC. Its protein product is CASSSLGRGVENIQYF.

The chain has TRBV5-6 and TRBJ2-7; 10 bases fit TRBD2. In germline, CDR1 is SGHDT, CDR2 YYEEEE. This CDR3 spans 14 amino acids. J was trimmed by 5 bases and V by 2 bases; bases with no gene match: 4. The CDR3 loop is CASSFGLAGDEQYF. CDR3 nucleotide sequence: TGTGCCAGCAGCTTTGGCCTAGCGGGAGACGAGCAGTACTTC.

For this clonotype: One junction end disagrees with the germline gene, perhaps due to a read error. This rearrangement joins TRBV7-2 to TRBJ2-7, with unresolved D. Germline-derived CDR1 and CDR2 are SGHTA and FQGNSA. CDR3 length: 15 residues. Here the CDR3 DNA reads TGTGCCAGCAGCTTAGTCGGCAGAGGATCCTACGGGCAGTACTTC. This translates into CASSLVGRGSYGQYF. Based on the CDR3 plus reference TRBV7-2 and TRBJ2-7, the full variable domain is GAGVSQSPSNKVTEKGKDVELRCDPISGHTALYWYRQSLGQGLEFLIYFQGNSAPDKSGLPSDRFSAERTGGSVSTLTIQRTQQEDSAVYLCASSLVGRGSYGQYFGPGTRLTVT.

V gene TRBV6-1 combines with J gene TRBJ2-5; TRBD2 is a possible D gene (6 bases). Trimming pared 3 bases from V and 6 bases from J, leaving 11 bases between. CDR1 and CDR2 (germline): MNHNS, SASEGT. The CDR3 runs to 13 residues. CDR3 region: CASSDREPKTQYF. The CDR3 DNA is TGTGCCAGCAGTGACCGGGAGCCCAAGACCCAGTACTTC.

Only a few counts were recorded for this clonotype. The V call is TRBV13, the J call TRBJ2-1, with D perhaps matching TRBD2 (5 bases). CDR3 length: 16 amino acids. Per germline, CDR1 PRHDT and CDR2 FYEKMQ (reference sequence). V dropped 5 bases and J dropped 10 bases, with 24 bases sitting between them. The CDR3 loop is CASSPSPDPSVGEQFF. CDR3 nucleotides: TGTGCCAGCAGCCCTAGCCCGGACCCGTCAGTAGGGGAGCAGTTCTTC.

The chain employs TRBV19 and TRBJ2-2; D possibly corresponds to TRBD2 (6 bases). Germline V gene sequence: CDR1 LNHDA, CDR2 SQIVND (reference sequence). The germline V and J ends were trimmed by 5 bases and 5 bases, with 12 bases remaining between them. This CDR3 comprises 14 residues. This chain's CDR3 is CASSLDSGTGELFF. In nucleotides, the CDR3 is TGTGCCAGTAGTCTGGATAGCGGTACCGGGGAGCTGTTTTTT.

The chain carries TRBV11-2 and TRBJ1-1; D gene ambiguous. The V gene's germline CDR1 is SGHAT and CDR2 FQNNGV. The CDR3 length is 14 residues. V shed 6 bases and J shed 1 base, with 12 bases lying between them. The CDR3 loop is CASRDGPQNTEAFF. The CDR3 DNA sequence: TGTGCCAGCAGGGACGGGCCTCAGAACACTGAAGCTTTCTTT.

In the case of this clonotype: One end of the junction does not line up with germline, which may come from a read error. The V gene is TRBV28, the J gene TRBJ2-3; D possibly corresponds to TRBD2 (6 bases). Germline lookup yields CDR1 MDHEN and CDR2 SYDVKM. The length of the CDR3 is 15 residues. CDR3 in amino acids: CASSLGGSWGYTRYF. In DNA, the CDR3 is TGTGCCAGCAGTTTAGGGGGGTCCTGGGGGTATACGCGGTATTTT.

This clonotype was seen ten or more times. This sequence joins TRBV7-2 and TRBJ2-1; TRBD2 matches 13 bases. The CDR3 runs 16 residues. V lost 5 bases and J lost 9; bases outside the gene matches: 10. The V gene's germline CDR1 is SGHTA and CDR2 FQGNSA. The DNA of the CDR3 is TGTGCCAGCAGCCCAGGACTAGCGGGAGTTTTCGGTGAGCAGTTCTTC. Its translation: CASSPGLAGVFGEQFF.